This T cell receptor beta chain originates from a study of T cells in Graves' hyperthyroidism and ophthalmopathy. V lost 5 bases, J lost 11 bases, and 15 bases lay in between. Germline values: CDR1 MNHEY, CDR2 SMNVEV (reference sequence). The CDR3 spans 12 residues. Amplification yielded TCR beta CDR3 regions, with RNA transcripts as the source. Initially, a first-round RT-PCR of the TCR CDR3 employed the HTBI primer set. TCRdb called the multiplex PCR reads again in MiXCR, with one record for every CDR3 protein. Counted here are roughly 380,000 distinct CDR3 sequences, about a fifth occurring once; the ten biggest clones make up roughly 3.5%. As to this clonotype: The antigen is undetermined.

Study-level results: The blood repertoire included most of the expanded thyroid clonotypes above 0.001.

This rearrangement joins TRBV27 to TRBJ1-2, with D perhaps TRBD1 (6 bases). This clonotype originated in a woman in her late teens or twenties with Graves' hyperthyroidism. The sample comprised blood. CDR3 sequence reads: CASSPPTGGYTF. CDR3 DNA sequence: TGTGCCAGCAGTCCTCCGACAGGCGGGTACACCTTC.